This TCR beta chain was documented in a study of shared clonotypes between healthy human individuals. Regarding the study as a whole: The genetic and exposure-history diversity represented was limited by few donors. A handful of donors shared approximately 5% of their naive CD4 clonotypes.

Every subset had its genomic DNA shared out evenly among several immunoSEQ plates. The assay was immunoSEQ multiplex PCR, and TCRdb's table has in-frame clones only and misses some. In the table there are millions of clones, just over 90% of which are singletons. The investigators split CD4+ cells into a CD45RA+ naive subset and a CD45RA-negative memory subset. This clone was observed a few times. Its antigen remains unknown. This receptor was identified in a man between 18 and 29 years old in good health. The specimen sequenced was naive CD4+ T cells sorted from blood. Documented subset: CD45RA+ positively selected.

The CDR3 is CASSPWGGNQPQHF. The CDR3 DNA sequence: TGTGCCAGCAGCCCCTGGGGAGGGAACCAGCCCCAGCATTTT. The chain employs TRBV9 and TRBJ1-5; no clear D gene. CDR1 and CDR2 (germline): SGDLS, YYNGEE. CDR3 size: 14 residues. The V end lost 4 bases, the J end lost 7 bases, and 15 bases lay between the germline ends.